This entry is about one T cell receptor beta chain. Its antigen is unknown. These data belong to a study of identical twins. Overall study results and limits: The study drew conclusions from cross-sectional statistical analysis, not from following the same donors. Cord blood beta clonotypes that were abundant carried fewer insertions, and memory repertoires showed no such trend. Invariant cells of the MAIT and iNKT types might have partly distorted the zero-insertion analyses.

After template switching added a universal primer site, the resulting cDNA carried unique molecular identifiers. From the 5' RACE reads, TCRdb called clonotypes with MiXCR, one entry per CDR3 protein. The sample has around 220,000 distinct CDR3 sequences, about 14% seen once. CDR1 is SGHTA, CDR2 FQGTGA, per germline. The CDR3 has 16 residues. J was trimmed by 4 bases and V by 2 bases; bases with no gene match: 6. Sample: memory (CD45RO+) T cells sorted from blood. This TCR derives from a woman between 18 and 30 years old in good health. The V gene is TRBV7-3, the J gene TRBJ2-2, with 8 nucleotides matching TRBD1. The CDR3 loop is CASSLDGTGSTGELFF. In DNA form, the CDR3 reads TGTGCCAGCAGCTTAGATGGGACAGGCAGCACCGGGGAGCTGTTTTTT.